The clone carrying this T cell receptor (beta chain) was seen more than once but under ten times. The V gene lost 0 bases and the J gene lost 0 bases, with 9 bases spanning the gap. The CDR3 is made up of 15 amino acids. Germline CDR1 and CDR2: MGHRA and YSYEKL. The data stem from a study of T cells after yellow fever vaccination. TCRdb analysed the 5' RACE reads with MiXCR anew, one entry per CDR3 protein. The table lists 300,000 to 450,000 distinct CDR3 sequences, about 8.3% of them singletons. The chain uses TRBV4-1 and TRBJ2-7; the D gene is possibly TRBD1 (5 bases). The receptor was derived from a man between 18 and 29 years old who received the YFV17D yellow fever vaccine. The input for sequencing was PBMCs, taken about 41 days after the first yellow fever vaccination. The CDR3 DNA is TGCGCCAGCAGCCAAGATCAGGGCCTCTCCTACGAGCAGTACTTC. Amino acids: CASSQDQGLSYEQYF.